This T cell receptor beta chain was sequenced during a study of blood T cell repertoires in COVID-19. Study summary: Samples of COVID-19 (acute and convalescent) were obtained from the United States, Italy and Spain. PBMCs, B-cell-depleted T cells, or T cells were the source of the cDNA or gDNA that made up the material.

Clones were read by immunoSEQ multiplex PCR, and TCRdb kept only the in-frame ones, dropping some. The table records roughly 500,000 clones, approximately 92% of them present only once. The J segment lost 5 bases and the V segment lost 7 bases, leaving 11 bases of the junction unmatched. Per germline, CDR1 MNHEY and CDR2 SVGAGI. There are 15 residues in the CDR3. This clonotype originated in a man between 18 and 35 years old with COVID-19, enrolled during active disease. The sample comprised peripheral blood. The chain is built from TRBV6-5 and TRBJ2-5; 9 nucleotides align to TRBD2. The CDR3 reads CASTLASGVGETQYF. In DNA, the CDR3 is TGTGCCAGCACCCTAGCTAGCGGGGTGGGGGAGACCCAGTACTTC.